The present entry profiles one TCR beta chain with its context. The germline gives CDR1 SEHNR, CDR2 FQNEAQ (reference sequence). The CDR3 is made up of 18 amino acids. Trimming took 5 bases from V and 9 from J; bases not matched to a gene: 20. This entry is derived from a study of blood T cell repertoires in COVID-19. The repertoire was sequenced with immunoSEQ multiplex PCR; TCRdb's copy has only in-frame clones and lacks some. This sample has about 170,000 clones, with less than 85% found just once. The sequencing sample was made of peripheral blood. The sequence came from a human donor with acute or convalescent COVID-19. The donor label of this sample is uncertain. V is TRBV7-9 and J is TRBJ2-2, with TRBD2 matching 8 bases. CDR3 in amino acids: CASSDYPPGLGSLRELFF. In nucleotides, the CDR3 is TGTGCCAGCAGCGACTACCCCCCGGGACTAGGATCGCTCAGGGAGCTGTTTTTT.